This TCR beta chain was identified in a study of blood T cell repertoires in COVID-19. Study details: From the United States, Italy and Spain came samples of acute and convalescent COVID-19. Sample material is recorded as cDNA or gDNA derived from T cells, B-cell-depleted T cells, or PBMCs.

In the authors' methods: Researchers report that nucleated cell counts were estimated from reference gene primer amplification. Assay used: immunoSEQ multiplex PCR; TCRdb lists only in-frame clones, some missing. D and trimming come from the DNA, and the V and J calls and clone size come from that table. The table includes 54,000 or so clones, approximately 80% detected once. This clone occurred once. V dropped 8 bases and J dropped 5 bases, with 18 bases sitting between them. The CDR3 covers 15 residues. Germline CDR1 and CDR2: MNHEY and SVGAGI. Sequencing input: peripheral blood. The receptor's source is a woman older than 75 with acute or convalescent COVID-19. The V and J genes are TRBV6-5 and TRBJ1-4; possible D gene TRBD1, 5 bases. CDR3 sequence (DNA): TGTGCCAGCGGGCAGGGATCAGTCGTGAATGAAAAACTGTTTTTT. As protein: CASGQGSVVNEKLFF.